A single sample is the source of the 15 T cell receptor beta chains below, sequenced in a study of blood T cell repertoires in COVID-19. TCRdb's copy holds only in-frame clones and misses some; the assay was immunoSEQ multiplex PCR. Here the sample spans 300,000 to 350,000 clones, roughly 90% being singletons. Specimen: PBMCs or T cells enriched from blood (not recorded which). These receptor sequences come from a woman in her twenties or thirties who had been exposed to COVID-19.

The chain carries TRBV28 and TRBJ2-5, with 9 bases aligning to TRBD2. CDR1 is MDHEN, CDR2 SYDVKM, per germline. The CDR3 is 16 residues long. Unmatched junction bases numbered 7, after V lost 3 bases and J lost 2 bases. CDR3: CASSFAGGPLQETQYF. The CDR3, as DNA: TGTGCCAGCAGTTTCGCGGGGGGGCCTCTGCAAGAGACCCAGTACTTC.

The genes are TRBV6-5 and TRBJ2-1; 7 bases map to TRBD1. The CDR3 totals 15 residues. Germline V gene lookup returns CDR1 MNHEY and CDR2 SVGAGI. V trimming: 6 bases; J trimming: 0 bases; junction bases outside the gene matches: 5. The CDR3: CASSKRDSSYNEQFF. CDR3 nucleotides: TGTGCCAGCAGCAAAAGGGACAGCTCCTACAATGAGCAGTTCTTC.

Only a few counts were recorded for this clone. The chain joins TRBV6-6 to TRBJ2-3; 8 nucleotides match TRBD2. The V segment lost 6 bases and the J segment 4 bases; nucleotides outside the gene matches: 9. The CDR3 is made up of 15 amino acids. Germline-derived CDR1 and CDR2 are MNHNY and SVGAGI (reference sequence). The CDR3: CASSKGRGAPDTQYF. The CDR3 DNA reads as TGTGCCAGCAGCAAAGGGCGGGGGGCCCCAGATACGCAGTATTTT.

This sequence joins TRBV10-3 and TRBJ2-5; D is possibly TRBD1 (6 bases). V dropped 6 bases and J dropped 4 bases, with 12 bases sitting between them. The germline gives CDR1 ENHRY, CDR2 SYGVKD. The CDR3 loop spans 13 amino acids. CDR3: CAIRFGRGETQYF. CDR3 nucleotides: TGTGCCATCAGATTCGGCAGGGGAGAGACCCAGTACTTC.

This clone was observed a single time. The CDR3 nucleotides are TGTGCCAGCAGCTTATCCAGAGGCCGGGGCAATCAGCCCCAGCATTTT. Residues: CASSLSRGRGNQPQHF. V and J are TRBV7-8 and TRBJ1-5, with D unclear. V lost 2 bases, J lost 2 bases, and 13 bases lay in between. Germline V gives CDR1 SGHVS, CDR2 FQNEAQ. CDR3 length equals 16 residues.

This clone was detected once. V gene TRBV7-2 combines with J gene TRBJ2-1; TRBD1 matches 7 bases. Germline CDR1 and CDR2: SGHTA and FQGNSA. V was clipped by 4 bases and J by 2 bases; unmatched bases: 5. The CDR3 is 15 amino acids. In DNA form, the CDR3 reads TGTGCCAGCAGCTACACAGGGGCCCCCTACAATGAGCAGTTCTTC. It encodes CASSYTGAPYNEQFF.

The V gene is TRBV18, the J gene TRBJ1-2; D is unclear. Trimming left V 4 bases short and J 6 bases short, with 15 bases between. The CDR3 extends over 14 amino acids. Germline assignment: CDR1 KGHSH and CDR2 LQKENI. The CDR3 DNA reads TGTGCCAGCTCACTGCGTCTCAGCGGCAATGGCTACACCTTC. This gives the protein CASSLRLSGNGYTF. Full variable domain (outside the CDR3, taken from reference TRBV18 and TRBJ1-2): NAGVMQNPRHLVRRRGQEARLRCSPMKGHSHVYWYRQLPEEGLKFMVYLQKENIIDESGMPKERFSAEFPKEGPSILRIQQVVRGDSAAYFCASSLRLSGNGYTFGSGTRLTVV.

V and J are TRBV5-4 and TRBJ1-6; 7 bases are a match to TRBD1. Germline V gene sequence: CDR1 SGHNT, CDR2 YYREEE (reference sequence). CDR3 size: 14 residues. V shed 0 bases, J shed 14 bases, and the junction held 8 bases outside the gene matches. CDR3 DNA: TGTGCCAGCAGCTTGGAGGACAGGAGTGCGACCCTCCACTTT. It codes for CASSLEDRSATLHF.

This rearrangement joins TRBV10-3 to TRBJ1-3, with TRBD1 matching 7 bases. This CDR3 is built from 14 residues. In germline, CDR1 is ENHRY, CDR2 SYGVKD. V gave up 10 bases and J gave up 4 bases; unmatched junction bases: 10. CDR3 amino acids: CATLDRASGNTIYF. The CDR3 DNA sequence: TGTGCCACCCTTGACAGGGCTTCCGGAAACACCATATATTTT.

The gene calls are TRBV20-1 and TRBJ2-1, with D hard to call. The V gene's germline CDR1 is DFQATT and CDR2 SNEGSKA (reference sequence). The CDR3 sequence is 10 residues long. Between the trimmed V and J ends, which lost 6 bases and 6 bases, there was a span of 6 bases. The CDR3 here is CSALINEQFF. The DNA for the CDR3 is TGCAGTGCATTAATCAATGAGCAGTTCTTC.

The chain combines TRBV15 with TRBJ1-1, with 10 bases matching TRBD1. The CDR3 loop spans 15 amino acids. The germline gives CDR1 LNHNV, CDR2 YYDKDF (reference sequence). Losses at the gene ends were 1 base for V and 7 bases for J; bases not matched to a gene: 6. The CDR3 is CATSRGDRGSDEAFF. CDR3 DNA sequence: TGTGCCACCAGCAGAGGGGACAGGGGTAGCGATGAAGCTTTCTTT.

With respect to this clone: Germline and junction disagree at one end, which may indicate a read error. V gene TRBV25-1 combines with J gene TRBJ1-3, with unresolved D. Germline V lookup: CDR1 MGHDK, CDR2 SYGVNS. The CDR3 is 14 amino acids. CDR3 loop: CASSEPRGGDTIYF. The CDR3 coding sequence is TGTGCCAGCAGTGAGCCCCGGGGTGGAGACACCATATATTTT.

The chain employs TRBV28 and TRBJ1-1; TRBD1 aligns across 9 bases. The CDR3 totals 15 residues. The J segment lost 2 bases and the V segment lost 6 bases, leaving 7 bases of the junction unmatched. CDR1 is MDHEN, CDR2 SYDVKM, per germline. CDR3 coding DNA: TGTGCCAGCAGGATGGGACAGGGCAGAAACACTGAAGCTTTCTTT. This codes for CASRMGQGRNTEAFF.

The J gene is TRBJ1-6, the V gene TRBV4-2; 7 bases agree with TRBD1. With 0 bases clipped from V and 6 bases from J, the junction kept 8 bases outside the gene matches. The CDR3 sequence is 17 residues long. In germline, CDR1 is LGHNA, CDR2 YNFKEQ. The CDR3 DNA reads TGTGCCAGCAGCCAAGAAGGTAACTGGGACAGTAATTCACCCCTCCACTTT. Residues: CASSQEGNWDSNSPLHF.

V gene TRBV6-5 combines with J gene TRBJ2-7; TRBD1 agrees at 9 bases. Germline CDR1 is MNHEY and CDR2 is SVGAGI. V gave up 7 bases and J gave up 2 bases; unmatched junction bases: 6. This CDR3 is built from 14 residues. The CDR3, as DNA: TGTGCCAGCACCCAGGGACAGGGTGCCTACGAGCAGTACTTC. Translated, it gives CASTQGQGAYEQYF.